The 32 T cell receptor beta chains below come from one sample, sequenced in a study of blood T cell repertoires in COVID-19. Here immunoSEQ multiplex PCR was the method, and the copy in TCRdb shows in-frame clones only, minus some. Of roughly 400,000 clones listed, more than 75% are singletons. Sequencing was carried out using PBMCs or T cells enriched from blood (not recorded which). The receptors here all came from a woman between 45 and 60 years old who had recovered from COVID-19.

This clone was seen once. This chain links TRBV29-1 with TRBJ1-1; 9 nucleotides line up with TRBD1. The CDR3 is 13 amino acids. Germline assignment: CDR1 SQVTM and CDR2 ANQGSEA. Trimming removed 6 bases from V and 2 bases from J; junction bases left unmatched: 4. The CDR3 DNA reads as TGCAGCGTGAAGGGACAGGGTAACACTGAAGCTTTCTTT. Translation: CSVKGQGNTEAFF.

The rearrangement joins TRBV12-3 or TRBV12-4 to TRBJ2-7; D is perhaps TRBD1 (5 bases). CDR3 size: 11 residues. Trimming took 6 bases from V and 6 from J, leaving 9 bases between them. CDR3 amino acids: CASRQGVEQYF. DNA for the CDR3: TGTGCCAGCAGGCAGGGCGTCGAGCAGTACTTC.

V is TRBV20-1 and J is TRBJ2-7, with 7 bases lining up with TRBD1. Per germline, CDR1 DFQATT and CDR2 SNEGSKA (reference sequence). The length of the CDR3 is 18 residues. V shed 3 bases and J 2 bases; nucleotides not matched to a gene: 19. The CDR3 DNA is TGCAGTGCTAGTGCCCCAGGGGGAAATGGAGGAGTGCCCTACGAGCAGTACTTC. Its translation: CSASAPGGNGGVPYEQYF.

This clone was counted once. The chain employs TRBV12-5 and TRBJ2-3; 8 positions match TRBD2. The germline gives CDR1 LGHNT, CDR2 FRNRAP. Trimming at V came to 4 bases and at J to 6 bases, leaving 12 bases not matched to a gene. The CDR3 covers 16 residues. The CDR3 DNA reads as TGTGCTAGTGGTTCCCCGACGGGGGGGCCCTCGGATACGCAGTATTTT. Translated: CASGSPTGGPSDTQYF.

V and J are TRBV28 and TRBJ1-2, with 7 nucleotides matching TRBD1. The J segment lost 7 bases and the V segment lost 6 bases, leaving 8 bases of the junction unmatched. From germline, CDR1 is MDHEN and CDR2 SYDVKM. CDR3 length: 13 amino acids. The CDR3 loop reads CASSQTGSGGYTF. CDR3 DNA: TGTGCCAGCAGCCAGACAGGGAGTGGTGGCTACACCTTC.

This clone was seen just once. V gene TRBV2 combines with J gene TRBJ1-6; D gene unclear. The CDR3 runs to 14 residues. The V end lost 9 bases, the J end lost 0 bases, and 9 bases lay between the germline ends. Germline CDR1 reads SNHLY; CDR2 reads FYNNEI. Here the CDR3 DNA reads TGTGCCAGTCAGCGAAGCTCCTATAATTCACCCCTCCACTTT. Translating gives CASQRSSYNSPLHF.

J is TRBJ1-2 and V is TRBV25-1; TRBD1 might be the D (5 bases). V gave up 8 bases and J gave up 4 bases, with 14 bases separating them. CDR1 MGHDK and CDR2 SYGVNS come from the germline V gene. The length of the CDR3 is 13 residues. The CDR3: CASGGAGPYGYTF. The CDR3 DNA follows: TGTGCCAGCGGAGGGGCGGGACCCTATGGCTACACCTTC.

In DNA form, the CDR3 reads TGTGCCAGCAGCTTCACTATACGGGGGGATGGCTACACCTTC. This encodes CASSFTIRGDGYTF. The chain couples TRBV7-9 to TRBJ1-2; a possible D gene is TRBD1 (5 bases). The CDR3 is 14 residues long. V was cut by 3 bases and J by 6 bases, with 14 bases left in between. Germline CDR1 SEHNR, CDR2 FQNEAQ (reference sequence).

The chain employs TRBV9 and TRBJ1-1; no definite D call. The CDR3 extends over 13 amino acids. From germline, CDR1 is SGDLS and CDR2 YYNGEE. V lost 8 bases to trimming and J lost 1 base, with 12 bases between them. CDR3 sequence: CASKDPGNTEAFF. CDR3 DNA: TGTGCCAGTAAAGACCCGGGGAACACTGAAGCTTTCTTT.

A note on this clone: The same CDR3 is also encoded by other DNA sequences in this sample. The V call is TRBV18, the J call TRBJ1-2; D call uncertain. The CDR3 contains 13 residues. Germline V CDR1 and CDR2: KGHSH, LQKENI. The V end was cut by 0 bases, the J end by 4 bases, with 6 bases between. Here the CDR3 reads CASSPPSSYGYTF. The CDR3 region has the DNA TGTGCCAGCTCACCACCAAGTAGCTATGGCTACACCTTC.

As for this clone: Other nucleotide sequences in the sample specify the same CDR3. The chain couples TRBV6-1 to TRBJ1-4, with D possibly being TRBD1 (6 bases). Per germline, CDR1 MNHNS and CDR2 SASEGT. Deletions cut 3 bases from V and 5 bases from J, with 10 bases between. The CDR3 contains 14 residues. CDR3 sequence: CASSEDRLNEKLFF. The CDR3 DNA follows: TGTGCCAGCAGTGAGGACAGATTGAATGAAAAACTGTTTTTT.

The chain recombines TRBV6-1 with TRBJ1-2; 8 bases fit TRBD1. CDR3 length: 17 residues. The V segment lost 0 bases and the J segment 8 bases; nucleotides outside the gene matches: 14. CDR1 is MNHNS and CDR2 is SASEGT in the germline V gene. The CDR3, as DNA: TGTGCCAGCAGTGAAGCGCAATCGGGCAGGGGGCAAGTGGGCTACACCTTC. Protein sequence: CASSEAQSGRGQVGYTF.

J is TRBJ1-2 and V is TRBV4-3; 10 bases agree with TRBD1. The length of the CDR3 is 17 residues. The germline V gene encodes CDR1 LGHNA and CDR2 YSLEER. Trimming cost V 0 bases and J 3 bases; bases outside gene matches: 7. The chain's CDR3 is CASSQDREDRGYYGYTF. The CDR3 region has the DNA TGCGCCAGCAGCCAAGATCGGGAGGACAGGGGGTACTATGGCTACACCTTC.

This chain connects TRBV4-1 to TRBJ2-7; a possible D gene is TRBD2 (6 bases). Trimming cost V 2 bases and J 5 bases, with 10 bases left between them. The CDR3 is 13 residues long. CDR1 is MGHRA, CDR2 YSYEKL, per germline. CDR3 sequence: CASSQPGLDEQYF. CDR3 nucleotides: TGCGCCAGCAGCCAACCGGGACTCGACGAGCAGTACTTC.

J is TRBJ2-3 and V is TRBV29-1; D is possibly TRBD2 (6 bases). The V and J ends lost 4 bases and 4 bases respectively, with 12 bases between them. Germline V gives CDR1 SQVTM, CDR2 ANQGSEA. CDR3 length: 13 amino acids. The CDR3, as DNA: TGCAGCGTTGCTCGGGGGAGGCCAGATACGCAGTATTTT. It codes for CSVARGRPDTQYF.

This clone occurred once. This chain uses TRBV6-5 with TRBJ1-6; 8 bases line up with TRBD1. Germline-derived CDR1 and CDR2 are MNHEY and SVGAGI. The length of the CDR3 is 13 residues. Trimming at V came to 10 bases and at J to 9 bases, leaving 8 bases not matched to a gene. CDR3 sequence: CATRQGNISPLHF. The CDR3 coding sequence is TGTGCCACAAGACAGGGGAATATTTCACCCCTCCACTTT.

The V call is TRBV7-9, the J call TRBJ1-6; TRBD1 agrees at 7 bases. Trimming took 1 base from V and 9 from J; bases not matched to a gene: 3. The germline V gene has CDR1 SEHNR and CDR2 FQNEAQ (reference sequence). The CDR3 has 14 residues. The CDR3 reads CASSLGDSTSPLHF. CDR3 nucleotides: TGTGCCAGCAGCTTAGGGGACAGTACTTCACCCCTCCACTTT. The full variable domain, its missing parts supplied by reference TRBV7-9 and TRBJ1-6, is DTGVSQNPRHKITKRGQNVTFRCDPISEHNRLYWYRQTLGQGPEFLTYFQNEAQLEKSRLLSDRFSAERPKGSFSTLEIQRTEQGDSAMYLCASSLGDSTSPLHFGNGTRLTVT.

The CDR3 region has the DNA TGTGCTACAGGGTACACCGGGGAGCTGTTTTTT. Protein product: CATGYTGELFF. The V gene is TRBV30, the J gene TRBJ2-2; D perhaps matches TRBD1 (6 bases). This CDR3 has 11 residues. Germline V lookup: CDR1 GTSNPN, CDR2 SVGIG (reference sequence).

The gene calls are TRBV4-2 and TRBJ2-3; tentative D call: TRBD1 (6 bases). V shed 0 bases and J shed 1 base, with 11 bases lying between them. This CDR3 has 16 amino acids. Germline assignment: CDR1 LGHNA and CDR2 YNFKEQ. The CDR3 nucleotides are TGTGCCAGCAGCCAAGATCGGGCAGGGGGCACAGATACGCAGTATTTT. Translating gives CASSQDRAGGTDTQYF.

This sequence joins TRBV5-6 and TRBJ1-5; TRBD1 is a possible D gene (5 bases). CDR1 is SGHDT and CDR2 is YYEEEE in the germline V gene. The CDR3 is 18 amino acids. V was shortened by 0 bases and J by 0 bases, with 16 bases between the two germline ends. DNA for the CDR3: TGTGCCAGCAGCTTGGGCCCCGGCGGGGGGTATAGCAATCAGCCCCAGCATTTT. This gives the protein CASSLGPGGGYSNQPQHF.

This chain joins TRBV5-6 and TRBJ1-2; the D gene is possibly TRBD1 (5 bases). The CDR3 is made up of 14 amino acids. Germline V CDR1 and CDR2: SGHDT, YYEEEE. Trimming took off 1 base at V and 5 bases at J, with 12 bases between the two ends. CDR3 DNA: TGTGCCAGCAGCTTGCCGGCAGGGCCTTATGGCTACACCTTC. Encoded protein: CASSLPAGPYGYTF.

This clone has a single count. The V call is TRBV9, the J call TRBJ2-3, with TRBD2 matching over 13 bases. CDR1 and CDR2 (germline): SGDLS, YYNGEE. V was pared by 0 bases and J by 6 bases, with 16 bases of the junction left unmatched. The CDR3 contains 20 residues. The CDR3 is CASSVGVLGLAGDLKDTQYF. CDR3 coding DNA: TGTGCCAGCAGCGTAGGGGTTCTCGGACTAGCGGGGGACCTCAAGGATACGCAGTATTTT.

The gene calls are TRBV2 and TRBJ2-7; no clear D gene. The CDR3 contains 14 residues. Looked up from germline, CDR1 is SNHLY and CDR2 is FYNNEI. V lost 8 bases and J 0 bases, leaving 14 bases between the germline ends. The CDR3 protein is CASGSAESSYEQYF. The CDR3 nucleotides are TGTGCCAGCGGTTCCGCCGAGAGCTCCTACGAGCAGTACTTC.

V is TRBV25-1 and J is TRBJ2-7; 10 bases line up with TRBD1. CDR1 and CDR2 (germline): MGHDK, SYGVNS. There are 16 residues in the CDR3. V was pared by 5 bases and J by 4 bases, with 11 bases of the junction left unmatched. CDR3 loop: CASSRSFGTGVYEQYF. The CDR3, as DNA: TGTGCCAGCAGTCGGTCTTTTGGGACAGGGGTGTACGAGCAGTACTTC.

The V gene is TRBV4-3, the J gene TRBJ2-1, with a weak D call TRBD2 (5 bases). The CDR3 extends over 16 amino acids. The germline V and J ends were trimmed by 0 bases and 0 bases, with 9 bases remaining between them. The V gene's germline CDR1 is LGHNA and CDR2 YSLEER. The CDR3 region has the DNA TGCGCCAGCAGCCAAGATCGCGGGTCCTCCTACAATGAGCAGTTCTTC. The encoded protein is CASSQDRGSSYNEQFF.

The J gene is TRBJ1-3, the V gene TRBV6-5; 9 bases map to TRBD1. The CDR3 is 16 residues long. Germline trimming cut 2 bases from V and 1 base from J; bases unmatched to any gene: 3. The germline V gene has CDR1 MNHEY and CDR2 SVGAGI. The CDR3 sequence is CASSYDRGSSGNTIYF. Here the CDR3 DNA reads TGTGCCAGCAGTTACGACAGGGGGTCGTCTGGAAACACCATATATTTT.

CDR3: CASSQVPPGTNPSSYNEQFF. As DNA, the CDR3 is TGCGCCAGCAGCCAAGTTCCTCCAGGGACTAATCCGAGCTCCTACAATGAGCAGTTCTTC. The rearrangement uses TRBV4-1 and TRBJ2-1, with 7 bases identical to TRBD2. CDR1 and CDR2 (germline): MGHRA, YSYEKL. This CDR3 is built from 20 residues. V lost 1 base, J lost 0 bases, and 15 bases stayed unmatched.

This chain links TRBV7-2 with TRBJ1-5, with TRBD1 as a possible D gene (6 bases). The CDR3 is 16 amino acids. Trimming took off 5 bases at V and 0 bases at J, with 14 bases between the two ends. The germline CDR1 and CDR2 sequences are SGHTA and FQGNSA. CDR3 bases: TGTGCCAGCAGCCTAACCCGGGACATTAGCAATCAGCCCCAGCATTTT. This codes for CASSLTRDISNQPQHF.

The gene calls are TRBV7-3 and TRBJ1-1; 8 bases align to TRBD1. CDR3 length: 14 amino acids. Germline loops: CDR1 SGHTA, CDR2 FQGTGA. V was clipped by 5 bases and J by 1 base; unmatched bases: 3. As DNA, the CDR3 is TGTGCCAGCAGCCGGACAGGGTCGAACACTGAAGCTTTCTTT. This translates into CASSRTGSNTEAFF.

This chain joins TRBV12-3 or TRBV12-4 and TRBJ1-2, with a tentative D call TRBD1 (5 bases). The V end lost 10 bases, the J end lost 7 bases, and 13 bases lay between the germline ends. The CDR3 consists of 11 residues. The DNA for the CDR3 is TGTGCCAAATTGGACATTTCTGGCTACACCTTC. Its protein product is CAKLDISGYTF.

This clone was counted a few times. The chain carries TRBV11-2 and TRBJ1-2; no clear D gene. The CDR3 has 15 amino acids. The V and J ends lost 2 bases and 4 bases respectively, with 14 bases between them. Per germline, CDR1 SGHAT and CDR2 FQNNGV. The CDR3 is CASSLNPTRSYGYTF. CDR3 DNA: TGTGCCAGCAGCTTAAACCCCACGCGGAGCTATGGCTACACCTTC. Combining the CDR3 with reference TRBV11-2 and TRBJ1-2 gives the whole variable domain EAGVAQSPRYKIIEKRQSVAFWCNPISGHATLYWYQQILGQGPKLLIQFQNNGVVDDSQLPKDRFSAERLKGVDSTLKIQPAKLEDSAVYLCASSLNPTRSYGYTFGSGTRLTVV.

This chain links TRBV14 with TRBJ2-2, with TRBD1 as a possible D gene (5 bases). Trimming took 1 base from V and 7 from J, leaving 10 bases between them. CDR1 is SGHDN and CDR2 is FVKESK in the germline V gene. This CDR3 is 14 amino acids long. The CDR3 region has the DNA TGTGCCAGCAGCCAAGTTTGGGGCAGCGGGGAGCTGTTTTTT. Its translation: CASSQVWGSGELFF.